The rows below give T cell receptor beta chains drawn from one sample of a study of radiation and T cells in renal cell carcinoma. Clones were sequenced by immunoSEQ multiplex PCR, and TCRdb holds only the in-frame ones, with some missing. The top ten hold 25% to 30% of the sample, which has approximately 43,000 clones, around four fifths seen once. The specimen was blood, collected from a patient whose treatment included radiotherapy and nephrectomy. These receptors were obtained from a woman in her 70s with renal cell carcinoma. Each CDR3 is given with its conserved first and last residue. Each record gives: CDR3 protein, J gene, V gene.

CASSMRRGGPNEQFF,TRBJ2-1,TRBV19
CASIRYEQYF,TRBJ2-7,TRBV6-1
CAIGSERVTQYF,TRBJ2-5,TRBV10-3
CASSVLAGGPADTQYF,TRBJ2-3,TRBV5-1
CASSLQGETYEQYF,TRBJ2-7,TRBV5-1
CASSQDRQDGAETQYF,TRBJ2-5,TRBV4-3
CASSIAWTGPYEQYF,TRBJ2-7,TRBV19
CASSVRVSGVNEKLFF,TRBJ1-4,TRBV6-1
CAISELGLFTDTQYF,TRBJ2-3,TRBV10-3
CASKGGSANADTQYF,TRBJ2-3,TRBV5-6
CARDGVSEQYF,TRBJ2-7,TRBV12-5
CASTAEEVSTDTQYF,TRBJ2-3,TRBV5-1
CASSDTQRQETQYF,TRBJ2-5,TRBV6-1
CASSELRGSTFNEQFF,TRBJ2-1,TRBV25-1
CASSSREGRSYEQYF,TRBJ2-7,TRBV5-5
CASSFPPHEQYF,TRBJ2-7,TRBV27
CASRAGTGNEQYF,TRBJ2-7,TRBV5-1
CASWDRQETQYF,TRBJ2-5,TRBV27
CASSEGGGDGYTF,TRBJ1-2,TRBV6-1
CASSPQGTTSGNTIYF,TRBJ1-3,TRBV9
CASSLGLTSGNPTSETQYF,TRBJ2-5,TRBV7-3
CASSQDSTASGSFYEQYF,TRBJ2-7,TRBV4-2
CASSPRQGWTEAFF,TRBJ1-1,TRBV7-2
CASSSGGWNTEAFF,TRBJ1-1,TRBV5-4
CASSFGAGELFF,TRBJ2-2,TRBV27
CASSEGAGSYNEQFF,TRBJ2-1,TRBV2
CASTPASPYAKEKLFF,TRBJ1-4,TRBV21-1
CASSPRQGLYGYTF,TRBJ1-2,TRBV7-9
CASSPGPLNPYEQYF,TRBJ2-7,TRBV9
CASSLLGMNTEAFF,TRBJ1-1,TRBV7-8
CASSIAGQSTDTQYF,TRBJ2-3,TRBV19
CASSSASGANVLTF,TRBJ2-6,TRBV18
CSVRTGPANTEAFF,TRBJ1-1,TRBV29-1
CASSQDLRTGGGGQPQHF,TRBJ1-5,TRBV4-1
CASSPSVGYLTTDTQYF,TRBJ2-3,TRBV5-1
CASSPRGLDTGELFF,TRBJ2-2,TRBV18
CASSELNEQFF,TRBJ2-1,TRBV6-1
CASSSLRLARGTGELFF,TRBJ2-2,TRBV11-2
CASSLASGSPETQYF,TRBJ2-5,TRBV7-6
CASEFFGGIEQFF,TRBJ2-1,TRBV6-1
CASSEGGGSMGTEAFF,TRBJ1-1,TRBV2
CASSIGTAANYGYTF,TRBJ1-2,TRBV7-2
CASSLESDSNEQFF,TRBJ2-1,TRBV7-7
CASQGQGDEQFF,TRBJ2-1,TRBV7-6
CASSDPSGGGEEETQYF,TRBJ2-5,TRBV9
CSVVEGAGTGELFF,TRBJ2-2,TRBV29-1
CASSLETSGANEQFF,TRBJ2-1,TRBV5-1
CASSYTSGAYNEQFF,TRBJ2-1,TRBV27
CASRQSGRRAFTDTQYF,TRBJ2-3,TRBV5-6
CAWTPLAWTGELFF,TRBJ2-2,TRBV30
CASSGDIMNTEAFF,TRBJ1-1,TRBV4-2
CASGLGVGETQYF,TRBJ2-5,TRBV12-5
CASSGRGVMNTEAFF,TRBJ1-1,TRBV25-1
CASSSGQQETQYF,TRBJ2-5,TRBV7-2